The clone carrying this T cell receptor beta chain was picked up one time. Data came from immunoSEQ multiplex PCR; TCRdb stores just in-frame clones and leaves some out. The sample holds fewer than 70,000 clones, more than 65% seen once. These data are taken from a study of neoadjuvant anti-PD-1 for oral cavity cancer. Germline CDR1 is SQVTM and CDR2 is ANQGSEA. The CDR3 covers 16 residues. The V segment lost 4 bases and the J segment 0 bases; nucleotides outside the gene matches: 3. The receptor's source is a person between 35 and 79 years old with oral cavity squamous cell carcinoma. This chain joins TRBV29-1 and TRBJ2-3; 14 bases fit TRBD2. The sequencing here drew on PBMCs, taken before nivolumab (anti-PD-1) treatment. The CDR3 coding sequence is TGCAGCGTTGGTAGACTAGCGGGGGGGAGCACAGATACGCAGTATTTT. Its translation is CSVGRLAGGSTDTQYF.